One and the same sample provided the 3 T cell receptor beta chains below, sequenced in a study of blood T cell repertoires in COVID-19. The data were produced by immunoSEQ multiplex PCR, yet TCRdb's version contains in-frame clones alone and is incomplete. The sample lists roughly 350,000 clones; 80% to 90% were seen once. Sequenced sample: peripheral blood. These receptors came from a woman in her 30s with COVID-19, enrolled during active disease.

There are a few counts of this clone. The chain carries TRBV5-8 and TRBJ2-7; D is unclear. Germline assignment: CDR1 SGHTS and CDR2 YDEGEE. The CDR3 covers 12 residues. The ends were cut back, 1 base at V and 2 bases at J, with 4 bases in the middle. The CDR3 reads CASSLRAYEQYF. The CDR3 DNA reads as TGTGCCAGCAGCTTGCGGGCCTACGAGCAGTACTTC. The whole variable domain, filled in from reference TRBV5-8 and TRBJ2-7, reads EAGVTQSPTHLIKTRGQQATLRCSPISGHTSVYWYQQALGLGLQFLLWYDEGEERNRGNFPPRFSGRQFPNYSSELNVNALELEDSALYLCASSLRAYEQYFGPGTRLTVT.

The chain links TRBV9 to TRBJ2-7, with D perhaps matching TRBD2 (6 bases). The germline V gene has CDR1 SGDLS and CDR2 YYNGEE. Trimming stripped 3 bases from V and 5 bases from J, with 15 bases between. This CDR3 contains 14 residues. CDR3 DNA: TGTGCCAGCAGCGCCGGGGGAGTGCGCCACGAGCAGTACTTC. It codes for CASSAGGVRHEQYF.

V and J are TRBV11-1 and TRBJ2-2; TRBD2 matches at 7 bases. The CDR3 loop spans 15 amino acids. The trim removed 3 bases at V and 6 bases at J, leaving 7 bases unmatched. Germline CDR1 reads SGHAT; CDR2 reads FQDESV (reference sequence). The chain's CDR3 is CASSFRDYFSGELFF. The CDR3 coding sequence is TGTGCCAGCAGCTTCCGGGACTACTTTTCCGGGGAGCTGTTTTTT. The variable domain in full, with the rest retrieved from reference TRBV11-1 and TRBJ2-2, is EAEVAQSPRYKITEKSQAVAFWCDPISGHATLYWYRQILGQGPELLVQFQDESVVDDSQLPKDRFSAERLKGVDSTLKIQPAELGDSAMYLCASSFRDYFSGELFFGEGSRLTVL.